A few counts support the clone carrying this T cell receptor (beta chain). Its specificity is not known. The data were taken from a study of regulatory T cells in long-lasting Graves disease. Looking at the study overall: It was over 5 years of antithyroid drugs, with positive TSH receptor antibodies, that meant persistent Graves' disease. Notes on the study in general: Limited sample numbers may have lowered accuracy.

As to time point: persistent/refractory GD, antithyroid drugs over 5 years with positive TRAb. RNA isolated from PBMCs was used to make the TCR library. Both iRepertoire HTBI primers and Arm-PCR of CDR3 regions were used to build the TCR beta libraries. TCRdb recomputed calls from the multiplex PCR reads with MiXCR, one row per CDR3 protein. The repertoire holds more than 650,000 distinct CDR3 sequences, with approximately 29% as singletons. Trimming at V came to 7 bases and at J to 2 bases, leaving 7 bases not matched to a gene. Per the germline V gene, CDR1 is SQVTM and CDR2 is ANQGSEA. The CDR3 sequence is 13 residues long.

This sequence joins TRBV29-1 and TRBJ2-5; 7 positions match TRBD1. This specimen consisted of peripheral blood mononuclear cells (PBMCs), obtained when the disease was refractory, from a patient treated with antithyroid drugs. The sequence came from a female donor with Graves disease. The CDR3 sequence is CSAGKTGQETQYF. The CDR3, as DNA: TGCAGCGCCGGGAAGACAGGGCAAGAGACCCAGTACTTC.